Below, 4 T cell receptor beta chains from the same sample are listed, as sequenced in a study of long-term antiretroviral therapy in people with HIV (dated by TCRdb to 2022 to 2024). The immunoSEQ hsTCRB v3.0 assay was used at survey level resolution for TRB variable region sequencing. TCRdb took over this immuneACCESS table, retaining in-frame rearrangements with V and J assigned. Such tables are incomplete; in checked studies, under half of the missing clones stem from an unresolved V gene, and the remainder is unexplained. The sample profile shows approximately 28,000 clones; over 75% of them were found once. The ten top clones hold roughly 1% of the sample. Sequences were derived from unsorted PBMCs, sampled 2 years after starting antiretroviral therapy. The receptors were gathered from a man aged 45-60 years with HIV.

The chain employs TRBV6-5 and TRBJ2-3; 10 bases fit TRBD2. With V trimmed by 4 bases and J by 4 bases, 5 bases remained unmatched. The CDR3 totals 15 residues. Germline CDR1 MNHEY, CDR2 SVGAGI. The CDR3 spells CASSSPAGGADTQYF. As DNA, the CDR3 is TGTGCCAGCAGTTCCCCAGCGGGAGGGGCAGATACGCAGTATTTT.

This chain joins TRBV6-1 and TRBJ1-1; no definite D call. Trimming left V 2 bases short and J 0 bases short, with 16 bases between. Germline V CDR1 and CDR2: MNHNS, SASEGT. This CDR3 region has 17 residues. The CDR3 nucleotides are TGTGCCAGCAGTGAAATTGGTCGGACGGGAATGAACACTGAAGCTTTCTTT. Translated, it gives CASSEIGRTGMNTEAFF.

This rearrangement joins TRBV29-1 to TRBJ2-5, with 9 bases identical to TRBD2. The germline CDR1 and CDR2 sequences are SQVTM and ANQGSEA. The ends lost 7 bases at V and 4 bases at J; junction bases unmatched: 13. The length of the CDR3 is 15 residues. CDR3 residues: CSATLAGGPLETQYF. DNA of the CDR3: TGCAGCGCCACCTTGGCGGGGGGGCCATTAGAGACCCAGTACTTC.

The chain recombines TRBV7-2 with TRBJ1-2; 8 bases are shared with TRBD1. Germline CDR1 and CDR2: SGHTA and FQGNSA. V lost 3 bases and J lost 3; bases outside the gene matches: 9. The CDR3 covers 16 residues. The CDR3 DNA follows: TGTGCCAGCAGCTTTGCAGGGGGCGGGGGGTACTATGGCTACACCTTC. Amino acid sequence: CASSFAGGGGYYGYTF.